Below are 8 T cell receptor beta chains sequenced from a single sample in a study of blood T cell repertoires in COVID-19. Repertoires were generated with immunoSEQ multiplex PCR, while TCRdb's copy carries only in-frame clones and drops some. The sample has about 150,000 clones, around four fifths seen once. The sample consisted of peripheral blood. These receptors all stem from a woman in her 70s who had recovered from COVID-19.

This sequence joins TRBV12-3 or TRBV12-4 and TRBJ2-1; weak D call: TRBD2 (5 bases). The length of the CDR3 is 11 residues. The V end was cut by 3 bases, the J end by 10 bases, with 7 bases between. In DNA, the CDR3 is TGTGCCAGCAGTTTGGAGGAGGAGCAGTTCTTC. Protein sequence: CASSLEEEQFF.

V and J are TRBV27 and TRBJ2-3; TRBD2 matches at 7 bases. The CDR3 has 14 residues. Germline lookup yields CDR1 MNHEY and CDR2 SMNVEV (reference sequence). After removal of 5 bases from V and 6 bases from J, the junction contained 8 bases not matched to a gene. As DNA, the CDR3 is TGTGCCAGCAGTCCCCGGGGGGATGGGGATACGCAGTATTTT. The encoded protein is CASSPRGDGDTQYF.

J is TRBJ2-5 and V is TRBV6-5; 8 bases line up with TRBD1. CDR1 and CDR2 from the germline V gene are MNHEY and SVGAGI. V shed 2 bases and J 5 bases; nucleotides not matched to a gene: 7. The CDR3 consists of 15 residues. This CDR3 is CASSYPGQGAETQYF. The CDR3 DNA follows: TGTGCCAGCAGTTACCCAGGACAGGGAGCGGAGACCCAGTACTTC.

The rearrangement links TRBV5-1 to TRBJ2-1; TRBD2 agrees at 11 bases. Germline lookup yields CDR1 SGHRS and CDR2 YFSETQ. J lost 0 bases, V lost 7 bases, and 6 bases had no gene match. The CDR3 length is 16 residues. The CDR3 loop is CASQGGTSGSYNEQFF. DNA of the CDR3: TGCGCCAGCCAAGGGGGGACTAGCGGCTCCTACAATGAGCAGTTCTTC.

The genes are TRBV10-2 and TRBJ1-5; D gene ambiguous. Germline CDR1 and CDR2: WSHSY and SAAADI. V was shortened by 6 bases and J by 4 bases, with 7 bases between the two germline ends. The CDR3 loop spans 12 amino acids. CDR3 coding DNA: TGCGCCAGCAGCATCAGAAATCAGCCCCAGCATTTT. This gives the protein CASSIRNQPQHF.

The rearrangement uses TRBV23-1 and TRBJ2-3; 13 bases are a match to TRBD2. TRBV23-1 belongs to the ORF category, with a function that is uncertain. The ends lost 3 bases at V and 7 bases at J; junction bases unmatched: 25. CDR3 size: 22 residues. This CDR3 reads CASSHPNGQRKELAGGPYTQYF. The CDR3 bases are TGCGCCAGCAGTCACCCCAACGGACAGCGCAAAGAACTAGCGGGAGGGCCCTATACGCAGTATTTT.

V gene TRBV5-1 combines with J gene TRBJ1-6; D possibly corresponds to TRBD1 (6 bases). V dropped 0 bases and J dropped 7 bases, with 14 bases sitting between them. Germline assignment: CDR1 SGHRS and CDR2 YFSETQ. This CDR3 is built from 16 residues. CDR3 sequence (DNA): TGCGCCAGCAGCTTGGGGGGCAGGGGCGAAAATTCACCCCTCCACTTT. It codes for CASSLGGRGENSPLHF.

The chain carries TRBV18 and TRBJ1-1, with TRBD1 as a possible D gene (5 bases). Germline loops: CDR1 KGHSH, CDR2 LQKENI. V was trimmed by 8 bases and J by 3 bases, leaving 28 bases between them. The CDR3 runs to 18 residues. Here the CDR3 DNA reads TGTGCCAGCGCAGCCCAACCCGCAGGGTGGGGCTCCTACACTGAAGCTTTCTTT. As protein: CASAAQPAGWGSYTEAFF. Looking up the rest from reference TRBV18 and TRBJ1-1 gives the full variable domain: NAGVMQNPRHLVRRRGQEARLRCSPMKGHSHVYWYRQLPEEGLKFMVYLQKENIIDESGMPKERFSAEFPKEGPSILRIQQVVRGDSAAYFCASAAQPAGWGSYTEAFFGQGTRLTVV.